Described below is a single T cell receptor (beta chain) sequence and its context. These data belong to a study of blood T cell repertoires in COVID-19. Germline V gene data show CDR1 as MNHNY and CDR2 as SVGAGI (reference sequence). The V gene lost 5 bases and the J gene lost 3 bases, with 10 bases spanning the gap. This CDR3 contains 14 residues. The assay was immunoSEQ multiplex PCR, and TCRdb's table has in-frame clones only and misses some. The sample has 100,000 to 150,000 clones, around 90% seen once; the top ten hold over 7%. The receptor was derived from a human donor in a cohort sampled during active COVID-19. This rearrangement joins TRBV6-6 to TRBJ2-2, with D perhaps matching TRBD2 (6 bases). The specimen was peripheral blood. CDR3 region: CASSTGADTGELFF. DNA of the CDR3: TGTGCCAGCAGTACGGGAGCCGACACCGGGGAGCTGTTTTTT.